This T cell receptor (beta chain) was observed in a study of CD8 T cells in ankylosing spondylitis. TCRdb passed the 5' RACE reads through MiXCR, listing each CDR3 protein once. The profile covers fewer than 400,000 distinct CDR3 sequences, with 6.5% to 10% appearing a single time and just over 14% taken by the ten largest. Trimming stripped 4 bases from V and 4 bases from J, with 18 bases between. The CDR3 has 16 residues. From germline, CDR1 is SGHRS and CDR2 YFSETQ. Study-wide points: Typical of ankylosing spondylitis blood, it appeared, was a TCR beta motif of eight highly homologous variants.

This clonotype was detected only a few times. What it binds is unknown. This clonotype was obtained from a male donor with ankylosing spondylitis. Sequencing input: blood, either unsorted or a sorted T cell fraction (not recorded which). The chain recombines TRBV5-1 with TRBJ2-1, with a possible D match to TRBD2 (5 bases). The DNA of the CDR3 is TGCGCCAGCAGCCTTACCGGGCCGAGAGGGTACAATGAGCAGTTCTTC. Translating it yields CASSLTGPRGYNEQFF.